The 23 T cell receptor beta chains reported below all come from one sample, sequenced in a study of technical replicates of blood from a few donors. This table comes from immunoSEQ multiplex PCR, and its TCRdb copy is limited to in-frame clones, with some not included. The repertoire holds around 60,000 clones, with over 90% as singletons. Sequenced sample: PBMCs. Source of these receptors: a human donor in good health. Some clones in this sample may be carry-over from other donors' samples.

V is TRBV6-1 and J is TRBJ1-5; D might be TRBD1 (6 bases). The germline V and J ends were trimmed by 6 bases and 7 bases, with 16 bases remaining between them. Germline V CDR1 and CDR2: MNHNS, SASEGT. The CDR3 has 14 amino acids. The CDR3 sequence: CASSSTGSAQPQHF. Here the CDR3 DNA reads TGTGCCAGCAGCTCTACAGGGTCCGCCCAGCCCCAGCATTTT.

V usage is TRBV21-1 and J usage is TRBJ2-2; TRBD1, as called in the table, went unchecked against the DNA. TRBV21-1 is reported as a pseudogene. The CDR3 runs 16 residues. For the CDR3, the DNA is TGTGCCAGCAGGGCGTCGGTGGGGGCGCTCACCGGGGAGCTGTTTTTT. Translating it yields CASRASVGALTGELFF.

The V call is TRBV2, the J call TRBJ1-4, with D possibly being TRBD1 (5 bases). This CDR3 contains 13 residues. Trimming took 8 bases from V and 7 from J, leaving 14 bases between them. Germline-derived CDR1 and CDR2 are SNHLY and FYNNEI. The CDR3 DNA follows: TGTGCCAGCCTCCGGGGGACCTCTGAAAAACTGTTTTTT. It is translated as CASLRGTSEKLFF.

The V and J genes are TRBV29-1 and TRBJ2-7; 8 bases align to TRBD1. The CDR3 extends over 15 amino acids. Germline CDR1 and CDR2: SQVTM and ANQGSEA. J lost 2 bases, V lost 0 bases, and 6 bases had no gene match. This CDR3 is CSVEDPGRGPYEQYF. The DNA for the CDR3 is TGCAGCGTTGAAGATCCCGGCAGGGGGCCCTACGAGCAGTACTTC.

The rearrangement links TRBV4-3 to TRBJ2-7; TRBD2 is a possible D gene (6 bases). CDR1 and CDR2 (germline): LGHNA, YSLEER. Trimming cost V 0 bases and J 5 bases, with 17 bases left between them. CDR3 size: 16 residues. In DNA, the CDR3 is TGCGCCAGCAGCCAAGATAGGGCTGGGGGAGGCAACGAGCAGTACTTC. Translation: CASSQDRAGGGNEQYF.

This clone was seen a single time. This sequence joins TRBV18 and TRBJ1-2; 10 nucleotides align to TRBD1. The CDR3 contains 14 residues. The germline V gene has CDR1 KGHSH and CDR2 LQKENI. V trimming: 2 bases; J trimming: 8 bases; junction bases outside the gene matches: 5. CDR3 nucleotides: TGTGCCAGCTCACCAATTGGGACAGGGGCGGGCTACACCTTC. Translated: CASSPIGTGAGYTF.

J is TRBJ2-2 and V is TRBV10-3, with 9 bases identical to TRBD1. The V segment lost 3 bases and the J segment 3 bases; nucleotides outside the gene matches: 2. The germline V gene has CDR1 ENHRY and CDR2 SYGVKD. This CDR3 has 15 amino acids. The CDR3 bases are TGTGCCATCAGTGAAGGACAGGGGTACACCGGGGAGCTGTTTTTT. Amino acids: CAISEGQGYTGELFF.

The chain combines TRBV5-4 with TRBJ2-2, with D perhaps TRBD2 (6 bases). The CDR3 has 16 residues. Germline V gene sequence: CDR1 SGHNT, CDR2 YYREEE (reference sequence). With 4 bases removed from V and 5 bases from J, the gap between germline ends came to 18 bases. Here the CDR3 reads CASSRASGVGTGELFF. In DNA, the CDR3 is TGTGCCAGCAGCCGGGCGTCGGGGGTGGGAACCGGGGAGCTGTTTTTT.

J is TRBJ2-3 and V is TRBV4-1, with 10 bases lining up with TRBD2. The V gene end was trimmed by 2 bases and the J gene end by 7 bases; junction bases not matched to a gene: 6. CDR3 length equals 15 residues. Germline V CDR1 and CDR2: MGHRA, YSYEKL. CDR3 in DNA: TGCGCCAGCAGCCAACCAGCGGGGGGGGGTAATACGCAGTATTTT. Its protein is CASSQPAGGGNTQYF.

This rearrangement joins TRBV5-5 to TRBJ2-1; 8 bases map to TRBD1. Germline values: CDR1 SGHKS, CDR2 YYEKEE (reference sequence). The CDR3 is 14 residues long. V lost 0 bases to trimming and J lost 10 bases; unmatched junction nucleotides: 6. The CDR3 spells CASSLGTGPWEQFF. Written as DNA, the CDR3 is TGTGCCAGCAGCTTGGGGACAGGGCCCTGGGAGCAGTTCTTC.

The chain carries TRBV18 and TRBJ1-4; no firm D call. Germline V CDR1 and CDR2: KGHSH, LQKENI. Trimming pared 6 bases from V and 0 bases from J, leaving 8 bases between. This CDR3 has 14 amino acids. The CDR3 loop is CASSALATNEKLFF. The CDR3 nucleotides read TGTGCCAGCTCTGCGTTAGCAACTAATGAAAAACTGTTTTTT. The complete variable domain, with remaining parts taken from reference TRBV18 and TRBJ1-4, reads NAGVMQNPRHLVRRRGQEARLRCSPMKGHSHVYWYRQLPEEGLKFMVYLQKENIIDESGMPKERFSAEFPKEGPSILRIQQVVRGDSAAYFCASSALATNEKLFFGSGTQLSVL.

The chain has TRBV9 and TRBJ2-3; TRBD2 agrees at 13 bases. The trim removed 0 bases at V and 2 bases at J, leaving 3 bases unmatched. Looked up from germline, CDR1 is SGDLS and CDR2 is YYNGEE. CDR3 length equals 17 residues. CDR3 residues: CASSVDGLAGATDTQYF. CDR3 nucleotides: TGTGCCAGCAGCGTAGATGGACTAGCGGGAGCCACAGATACGCAGTATTTT.

The genes are TRBV6-1 and TRBJ2-7, with 9 positions matching TRBD2. Germline V gene sequence: CDR1 MNHNS, CDR2 SASEGT. CDR3 length equals 14 residues. The V segment lost 10 bases and the J segment 1 base; nucleotides outside the gene matches: 8. The CDR3 loop is CATLGTSGSYEQYF. The CDR3 DNA is TGTGCCACCCTGGGTACTAGCGGGTCCTACGAGCAGTACTTC.

The chain couples TRBV7-3 to TRBJ2-3; TRBD2 aligns across 12 bases. There are 15 residues in the CDR3. The ends lost 5 bases at V and 1 base at J; junction bases unmatched: 1. The germline CDR1 and CDR2 sequences are SGHTA and FQGTGA. CDR3 bases: TGTGCCAGCAGCCGGACTAGCGGGGGCACAGATACGCAGTATTTT. Its protein is CASSRTSGGTDTQYF. The full variable domain, rest sourced from reference TRBV7-3 and TRBJ2-3, is GAGVSQTPSNKVTEKGKYVELRCDPISGHTALYWYRQSLGQGPEFLIYFQGTGAADDSGLPNDRFFAVRPEGSVSTLKIQRTERGDSAVYLCASSRTSGGTDTQYFGPGTRLTVL.

A single count supports this clone. The chain has TRBV6-4 and TRBJ2-3, with 7 bases identical to TRBD2. There are 16 residues in the CDR3. CDR1 is MRHNA and CDR2 is SNTAGT in the germline V gene. The V and J ends lost 0 bases and 1 base, in that order; junction bases with no gene match: 4. The CDR3 nucleotides read TGTGCCAGCAGTGACTCTGCACGGGGGGGCACAGATACGCAGTATTTT. Its translation is CASSDSARGGTDTQYF.

The genes are TRBV4-1 and TRBJ2-4, with D possibly matching TRBD1 (6 bases). The CDR3 spans 15 residues. V was trimmed by 4 bases and J by 14 bases, leaving 24 bases between them. In germline, CDR1 is MGHRA, CDR2 YSYEKL. The CDR3, as DNA: TGCGCCAGCAGCCCCAACCAAGGGGGACGGAGCCTGGAGTACTTC. This codes for CASSPNQGGRSLEYF.

This clone was recorded once. The chain couples TRBV7-3 to TRBJ2-1; 10 nucleotides agree with TRBD2. The CDR3 spans 16 residues. Germline CDR1 and CDR2: SGHTA and FQGTGA. V trimming: 5 bases; J trimming: 6 bases; junction bases outside the gene matches: 10. The CDR3 is CASSTLAGGGGNEQFF. The CDR3 nucleotides are TGTGCCAGCAGCACCTTAGCGGGGGGTGGGGGCAATGAGCAGTTCTTC.

CDR3 bases: TGCGCCAGCAGCCCGAGGCACGGAAACACCATATATTTT. This gives the protein CASSPRHGNTIYF. The V and J genes are TRBV4-1 and TRBJ1-3; D not certain. This CDR3 spans 13 amino acids. The V gene's germline CDR1 is MGHRA and CDR2 YSYEKL. V was clipped by 4 bases and J by 4 bases, with 8 bases between them.

The V call is TRBV11-2, the J call TRBJ2-7; the match to TRBD2 covers 8 bases. The CDR3 contains 14 residues. CDR1 is SGHAT, CDR2 FQNNGV, per germline. V gave up 1 base and J gave up 3 bases; unmatched junction bases: 2. CDR3 coding DNA: TGTGCCAGCAGCTTAGGGGCGGGAGGCTACGAGCAGTACTTC. Its translation: CASSLGAGGYEQYF.

The rearrangement links TRBV13 to TRBJ1-2; TRBD1 matches 7 bases. Germline loops: CDR1 PRHDT, CDR2 FYEKMQ (reference sequence). The CDR3 covers 14 residues. V lost 5 bases and J lost 7; bases outside the gene matches: 10. This CDR3 is CASSPLDRFSGYTF. DNA for the CDR3: TGTGCCAGCAGCCCCTTGGACAGGTTTAGTGGCTACACCTTC. Drawing the rest from reference TRBV13 and TRBJ1-2, the complete variable domain is AAGVIQSPRHLIKEKRETATLKCYPIPRHDTVYWYQQGPGQDPQFLISFYEKMQSDKGSIPDRFSAQQFSDYHSELNMSSLELGDSALYFCASSPLDRFSGYTFGSGTRLTVV.

Notes on this clone: One end of the junction does not line up with germline, which may come from a read error. J is TRBJ2-3 and V is TRBV6-6; possible D gene TRBD1, 5 bases. CDR1 MNHNY and CDR2 SVGAGI come from the germline V gene (reference sequence). The CDR3 covers 14 residues. As DNA, the CDR3 is TGTGCCCGCAGGGTAACTGGGCGCACAGATACGCAGTATTTT. Protein: CARRVTGRTDTQYF.

CDR3 residues: CASSRSGGAGEQYF. The CDR3 DNA sequence: TGTGCCAGCAGTAGGAGCGGGGGGGCCGGCGAGCAGTACTTC. The V call is TRBV28, the J call TRBJ2-7, with 10 positions matching TRBD2. The CDR3 has 14 amino acids. Trimming took 5 bases from V and 6 from J; bases not matched to a gene: 7. Germline V gives CDR1 MDHEN, CDR2 SYDVKM.

This clone was observed a single time. The chain has TRBV18 and TRBJ2-5, with TRBD2 as a possible D gene (5 bases). Germline V gene sequence: CDR1 KGHSH, CDR2 LQKENI. V shed 5 bases and J shed 4 bases, with 11 bases lying between them. The CDR3 covers 13 residues. This CDR3 is CASSALEGETQYF. CDR3 nucleotide sequence: TGTGCCAGCTCAGCCCTAGAGGGAGAGACCCAGTACTTC. Using reference TRBV18 and TRBJ2-5 for the parts outside the CDR3, the full variable domain is NAGVMQNPRHLVRRRGQEARLRCSPMKGHSHVYWYRQLPEEGLKFMVYLQKENIIDESGMPKERFSAEFPKEGPSILRIQQVVRGDSAAYFCASSALEGETQYFGPGTRLLVL.